Below, 30 T cell receptor beta chains from the same sample are listed, as sequenced in a study of blood T cells in healthy people across ages. Through a sample-barcoded 5' primer and a J-beta primer mix, a second PCR was run for roughly 7 to 11 cycles. TCRdb ran MiXCR on the 5' RACE reads and lists one entry per CDR3 protein. The sample has over 700,000 distinct CDR3 sequences, roughly 50% seen once. The specimen was blood. The receptors come from a man at least 80 years old in good health.

CDR3 DNA sequence: TGCGCCAGCAGCCAAGAGCAGCTTCTAGCGGGATCGCCAGAGACCCAGTACTTC. Residues: CASSQEQLLAGSPETQYF. V is TRBV4-1 and J is TRBJ2-5, with 9 bases that match TRBD2. The junction had 12 bases not matched to a gene; V was cut back by 0 bases and J by 4 bases. The CDR3 loop spans 18 amino acids. Germline CDR1 MGHRA, CDR2 YSYEKL.

This rearrangement joins TRBV10-2 to TRBJ1-1, with D perhaps matching TRBD1 (6 bases). The germline gives CDR1 WSHSY, CDR2 SAAADI. The CDR3 length is 13 residues. V lost 2 bases and J 7 bases, leaving 11 bases between the germline ends. The CDR3 is CASSEGQLIEAFF. CDR3 nucleotide sequence: TGCGCCAGCAGTGAGGGACAGCTGATTGAAGCTTTCTTT.

This chain connects TRBV7-2 to TRBJ2-3; D may match TRBD1 or TRBD2 (5 bases each). Germline V gives CDR1 SGHTA, CDR2 FQGNSA. This CDR3 is 12 amino acids long. The V end was cut by 3 bases, the J end by 8 bases, with 9 bases between. In DNA form, the CDR3 reads TGTGCCAGCAGCTTCCCCGGGACTACGCAGTATTTT. This encodes CASSFPGTTQYF.

CDR3 region: CSAPWTGAYEQYF. CDR3 in DNA: TGCAGTGCTCCTTGGACAGGAGCCTACGAGCAGTACTTC. This sequence joins TRBV20-1 and TRBJ2-1; 7 bases align to TRBD1. The J call may be in error: the DNA end matches TRBJ2-7 better. CDR1 is DFQATT and CDR2 is SNEGSKA in the germline V gene (reference sequence). CDR3 size: 13 residues.

This clonotype was recorded a few times. The chain joins TRBV6-6 to TRBJ2-7; TRBD1 aligns across 7 bases. Trimming took 4 bases from V and 3 from J; bases not matched to a gene: 12. The CDR3 is 16 amino acids. From germline, CDR1 is MNHNY and CDR2 SVGAGI (reference sequence). The DNA of the CDR3 is TGTGCCAGCAGTTTTCGCTTAGAGGGGGCGGTCTACGAGCAGTACTTC. Its protein product is CASSFRLEGAVYEQYF.

This chain connects TRBV6-2 or TRBV6-3 to TRBJ2-3; weak D call: TRBD1 (6 bases). CDR3 length: 15 residues. Germline CDR1 MNHEY, CDR2 SVGEGT. The V end was cut by 6 bases, the J end by 2 bases, with 15 bases between. CDR3 in DNA: TGTGCCAGCAGGCGCCAAGGGACACCCACAGATACGCAGTATTTT. Translation: CASRRQGTPTDTQYF.

Only a few counts were recorded for this clonotype. The CDR3 DNA is TGCAGCGTTTCCATGCGCCTAATGAACACTGAAGCTTTCTTT. Its translation is CSVSMRLMNTEAFF. V is TRBV29-1 and J is TRBJ1-1; no clear D. V lost 5 bases and J lost 0, with 13 bases in between. The CDR3 extends over 14 amino acids. The germline V gene has CDR1 SQVTM and CDR2 ANQGSEA.

This clonotype was counted at least ten times. The CDR3 loop is CASSGGPQETQYF. In DNA, the CDR3 is TGTGCCAGCAGTGGGGGACCACAAGAGACCCAGTACTTC. The chain carries TRBV12-3 or TRBV12-4 and TRBJ2-5; D might be TRBD1 or TRBD2, each matching 5 bases. The CDR3 has 13 residues. V was pared by 5 bases and J by 2 bases, with 9 bases between.

J is TRBJ2-5 and V is TRBV7-2; D uncertain. CDR1 SGHTA and CDR2 FQGNSA come from the germline V gene. CDR3 length: 14 amino acids. Trimming left V 8 bases short and J 0 bases short, with 13 bases between. The DNA of the CDR3 is TGTGCCAGCGGCTCGAAGTCCCACCAAGAGACCCAGTACTTC. Translating it yields CASGSKSHQETQYF.

The genes are TRBV7-6 and TRBJ2-5; 9 positions match TRBD2. Germline CDR1 and CDR2: SGHVS and FNYEAQ. Trimming took 5 bases from V and 5 from J; bases not matched to a gene: 12. This CDR3 has 16 residues. The DNA for the CDR3 is TGTGCCAGCAGCCTAGGTCTAGCGGGACTTATGGAGACCCAGTACTTC. Amino acid sequence: CASSLGLAGLMETQYF.

The V call is TRBV5-4, the J call TRBJ1-2; D not certain. V lost 0 bases and J 9 bases, leaving 15 bases between the germline ends. The CDR3 is 14 residues long. Germline CDR1 and CDR2: SGHNT and YYREEE (reference sequence). As DNA, the CDR3 is TGTGCCAGCAGCTTGGACATCGGTCCTATTCGCTACACCTTC. Translating it yields CASSLDIGPIRYTF.

This clonotype was detected a few times. The chain has TRBV7-2 and TRBJ2-7, with 9 positions matching TRBD2. CDR3 size: 15 residues. V was clipped by 4 bases and J by 2 bases; unmatched bases: 6. Germline values: CDR1 SGHTA, CDR2 FQGNSA. The CDR3 nucleotides read TGTGCCAGCAGCTCAGCCGGGACTAGCCCCTACGAGCAGTACTTC. Translating gives CASSSAGTSPYEQYF.

V usage is TRBV12-5 and J usage is TRBJ1-5; D gene ambiguous. The V gene lost 3 bases and the J gene lost 1 base, with 16 bases spanning the gap. Germline lookup yields CDR1 LGHNT and CDR2 FRNRAP. This CDR3 comprises 17 residues. The CDR3: CASGLTGGVGSNQPQHF. As DNA, the CDR3 is TGTGCTAGTGGTTTAACGGGTGGCGTAGGGAGCAATCAGCCCCAGCATTTT.

This clonotype was counted at least ten times. This chain joins TRBV27 and TRBJ2-1; TRBD2 aligns across 16 bases. The CDR3 runs 17 residues. Germline CDR1 is MNHEY and CDR2 is SMNVEV (reference sequence). Losses at the gene ends were 6 bases for V and 3 bases for J; bases not matched to a gene: 5. CDR3 loop: CASRPGTSGRDYNEQFF. CDR3 DNA: TGTGCCAGCAGACCCGGGACTAGCGGGAGGGACTACAATGAGCAGTTCTTC.

A remark on this clonotype: The junction departs from the called germline gene at one end, perhaps through a read error. The chain joins TRBV5-1 to TRBJ1-3, with D unresolved. Germline-derived CDR1 and CDR2 are SGHRS and YFSETQ. This CDR3 comprises 14 residues. DNA of the CDR3: TGCGCCAGCAGCTTGGCCGGTGGAGGAAACACCGTATATTTT. It yields the protein CASSLAGGGNTVYF. Supplemented by reference TRBV5-1 and TRBJ1-3, the full variable domain reads KAGVTQTPRYLIKTRGQQVTLSCSPISGHRSVSWYQQTPGQGLQFLFEYFSETQRNKGNFPGRFSGRQFSNSRSEMNVSTLELGDSALYLCASSLAGGGNTVYFGEGSWLTVV.

This chain joins TRBV18 and TRBJ2-4; perhaps D is TRBD1 or TRBD2 (5 bases each). The ends were cut back, 5 bases at V and 13 bases at J, with 18 bases in the middle. Germline V gives CDR1 KGHSH, CDR2 LQKENI. This CDR3 is built from 13 residues. The CDR3 reads CASSISGSEGQYF. The CDR3 DNA reads as TGTGCCAGCTCAATCTCAGGCTCAGAGGGGCAGTACTTC.

The rearrangement uses TRBV19 and TRBJ2-3; a possible D gene is TRBD1 (5 bases). The germline CDR1 and CDR2 sequences are LNHDA and SQIVND (reference sequence). Trimming left V 5 bases short and J 2 bases short, with 14 bases between. The CDR3 totals 15 residues. For the CDR3, the DNA is TGTGCCAGTAGTGGCCAGGACATATACACAGATACGCAGTATTTT. Protein product: CASSGQDIYTDTQYF.

This chain joins TRBV9 and TRBJ2-1; D not resolved. Germline CDR1 and CDR2: SGDLS and YYNGEE. The CDR3 spans 12 residues. V was trimmed by 4 bases and J by 5 bases, leaving 7 bases between them. The CDR3 nucleotides are TGTGCCAGCAGCTCCGTGGACAATGAGCAGTTCTTC. The encoded protein is CASSSVDNEQFF. The full variable domain, rest sourced from reference TRBV9 and TRBJ2-1, is DSGVTQTPKHLITATGQRVTLRCSPRSGDLSVYWYQQSLDQGLQFLIQYYNGEERAKGNILERFSAQQFPDLHSELNLSSLELGDSALYFCASSSVDNEQFFGPGTRLTVL.

This rearrangement joins TRBV27 to TRBJ1-1, with D possibly matching TRBD1 (6 bases). Germline CDR1 and CDR2: MNHEY and SMNVEV (reference sequence). The V end lost 5 bases, the J end lost 6 bases, and 16 bases lay between the germline ends. The CDR3 is 14 amino acids. This chain's CDR3 is CASSLEIGGAEAFF. The CDR3 bases are TGTGCCAGCAGTCTCGAAATCGGGGGCGCTGAAGCTTTCTTT.

J is TRBJ1-2 and V is TRBV9, with TRBD1 identical over 10 bases. This CDR3 contains 14 residues. Germline CDR1 is SGDLS and CDR2 is YYNGEE. The V gene end was trimmed by 4 bases and the J gene end by 7 bases; junction bases not matched to a gene: 7. CDR3 in amino acids: CASSKRQGAGGYTF. The CDR3 DNA follows: TGTGCCAGCAGCAAACGACAGGGGGCCGGTGGCTACACCTTC.

The table lists this clonotype with many counts. The chain combines TRBV4-2 with TRBJ2-7; 8 nucleotides agree with TRBD2. CDR3 size: 15 residues. The germline gives CDR1 LGHNA, CDR2 YNFKEQ. The ends lost 4 bases at V and 0 bases at J; junction bases unmatched: 5. CDR3 loop: CASSLELAVSYEQYF. The CDR3 DNA sequence: TGTGCCAGCAGCCTCGAACTAGCGGTCTCCTACGAGCAGTACTTC.

This clonotype has more than one count but fewer than ten. V gene TRBV10-3 combines with J gene TRBJ2-7, with a tentative D call TRBD1 (5 bases). The ends were cut back, 3 bases at V and 4 bases at J, with 13 bases in the middle. CDR3 length: 14 amino acids. The germline V gene has CDR1 ENHRY and CDR2 SYGVKD. CDR3 DNA: TGTGCCATCAGTGAACCAGGGTGGGGTTACGAGCAGTACTTC. Protein product: CAISEPGWGYEQYF.

This clonotype was counted a single time. The V and J genes are TRBV2 and TRBJ2-4, with D perhaps matching TRBD1 (5 bases). The DNA matches TRBJ2-7 better at its end, which makes the J call doubtful. In germline, CDR1 is SNHLY, CDR2 FYNNEI. The CDR3 has 14 amino acids. The DNA of the CDR3 is TGTGCCAGCAGTGTGACCAGGGTCTCCTACGAGCAGTACTTC. Its protein is CASSVTRVSYEQYF.

A word on this clonotype: At one end the junction does not follow the germline gene, possibly because of a read error. The rearrangement uses TRBV5-1 and TRBJ2-5; TRBD1 or TRBD2 may be the D gene (5 bases each). The DNA end is more similar to TRBJ2-7, so the J call may be wrong. CDR1 SGHRS and CDR2 YFSETQ come from the germline V gene. The CDR3 covers 15 residues. The CDR3 nucleotides read TGCGCCGGCAGCTTGGCCGGGACGGCTAACTACGAGCAGTACTTC. Its protein product is CAGSLAGTANYEQYF.

A word on this clonotype: The junction does not match germline at one end; this may be a read error. The chain combines TRBV4-2 with TRBJ2-7; TRBD2 matches at 8 bases. Germline V gene sequence: CDR1 LGHNA, CDR2 YNFKEQ. This CDR3 comprises 16 residues. The CDR3 DNA reads TGTGCCAGCAGCCCCTACAGCTTAGCGGGGCCTTACGAGCGGTACTTC. Protein product: CASSPYSLAGPYERYF.

This chain joins TRBV14 and TRBJ2-6; D not resolved. The V gene lost 0 bases and the J gene lost 3 bases, with 3 bases spanning the gap. Germline CDR1 is SGHDN and CDR2 is FVKESK. This CDR3 has 14 amino acids. CDR3 nucleotides: TGTGCCAGCAGCCAAGAGGGTGGGGCCAACGTCCTGACTTTC. It is translated as CASSQEGGANVLTF.

V gene TRBV20-1 combines with J gene TRBJ2-3, with a weak D call TRBD2 (6 bases). V lost 0 bases and J 2 bases, leaving 12 bases between the germline ends. The CDR3 extends over 15 amino acids. The germline CDR1 and CDR2 sequences are DFQATT and SNEGSKA (reference sequence). In DNA, the CDR3 is TGCAGTGCTAGAGAAGGAGGGACTTCCACAGATACGCAGTATTTT. Translation gives CSAREGGTSTDTQYF.

The chain recombines TRBV10-3 with TRBJ2-1; 7 nucleotides line up with TRBD2. The junction had 9 bases not matched to a gene; V was cut back by 6 bases and J by 1 base. This CDR3 contains 16 residues. The germline V gene has CDR1 ENHRY and CDR2 SYGVKD. CDR3 bases: TGTGCCATCAGGTACGGGGCGGGAGCATCCTACAATGAGCAGTTCTTC. This sequence encodes CAIRYGAGASYNEQFF.

The table lists this clonotype with a few counts. The chain combines TRBV21-1 with TRBJ2-5. TRBV21-1 is labeled a pseudogene. The CDR3 sequence is 11 residues long. DNA for the CDR3: TGTGCCAGCATTCCCTTACTCAAGCAGTACTTC. Protein product: CASIPLLKQYF.

The rearrangement links TRBV27 to TRBJ2-3, with 9 bases matching TRBD2. From germline, CDR1 is MNHEY and CDR2 SMNVEV (reference sequence). The CDR3 is made up of 15 amino acids. Trimming at V came to 6 bases and at J to 4 bases, leaving 8 bases not matched to a gene. The CDR3 DNA sequence: TGTGCCAGCAGCCCGTGGCGGGGGGGGGCAGATACGCAGTATTTT. Amino acid sequence: CASSPWRGGADTQYF.